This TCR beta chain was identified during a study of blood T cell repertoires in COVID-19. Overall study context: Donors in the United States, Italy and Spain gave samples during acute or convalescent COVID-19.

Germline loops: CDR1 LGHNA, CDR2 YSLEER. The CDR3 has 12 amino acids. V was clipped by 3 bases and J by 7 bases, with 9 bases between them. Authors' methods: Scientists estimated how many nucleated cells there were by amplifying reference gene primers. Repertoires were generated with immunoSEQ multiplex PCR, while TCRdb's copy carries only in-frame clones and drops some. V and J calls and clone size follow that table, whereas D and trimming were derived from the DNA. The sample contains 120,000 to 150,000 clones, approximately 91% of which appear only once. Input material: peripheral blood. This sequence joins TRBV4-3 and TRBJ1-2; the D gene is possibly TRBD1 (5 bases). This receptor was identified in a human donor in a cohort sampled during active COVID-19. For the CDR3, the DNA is TGCGCCAGCAGCCAGGCAGGGTTTGGCTACACCTTC. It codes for CASSQAGFGYTF.